A single sample is the source of the 15 T cell receptor beta chains below, sequenced in a study. Measured with immunoSEQ multiplex PCR; TCRdb has only the in-frame clones, and not every one. The sample contains around 50,000 clones, approximately 95% of which appear only once. The sample taken for sequencing was PBMCs. These receptors were collected from a man between 35 and 55 years old with rheumatoid arthritis.

V and J are TRBV28 and TRBJ2-1; 8 bases fit TRBD2. The CDR3 loop spans 15 amino acids. Germline CDR1 MDHEN, CDR2 SYDVKM. The J segment lost 16 bases and the V segment lost 2 bases, leaving 16 bases of the junction unmatched. The CDR3 region is CASSLEGPAGGIFFF. CDR3 sequence (DNA): TGTGCCAGCAGTTTAGAGGGACCGGCGGGAGGTATTTTTTTCTTC. Full variable domain (missing parts from reference TRBV28 and TRBJ2-1): DVKVTQSSRYLVKRTGEKVFLECVQDMDHENMFWYRQDPGLGLRLIYFSYDVKMKEKGDIPEGYSVSREKKERFSLILESASTNQTSMYLCASSLEGPAGGIFFFGPGTRLTVL.

The rearrangement links TRBV5-1 to TRBJ2-7, with D tentatively TRBD1 or TRBD2 (6 bases each). The V end was cut by 3 bases, the J end by 2 bases, with 18 bases between. Germline V gene data show CDR1 as SGHRS and CDR2 as YFSETQ. The CDR3 runs to 16 residues. Here the CDR3 DNA reads TGCGCCAGCAGCTCCACGGGGGCGGAAGGCACCTACGAGCAGTACTTC. This gives the protein CASSSTGAEGTYEQYF.

V is TRBV27 and J is TRBJ2-7; 9 positions match TRBD2. Germline V gene data show CDR1 as MNHEY and CDR2 as SMNVEV (reference sequence). The CDR3 covers 14 residues. V trimming: 7 bases; J trimming: 0 bases; junction bases outside the gene matches: 4. The CDR3 sequence: CASKLAGPSYEQYF. CDR3 coding DNA: TGTGCCAGCAAACTAGCGGGCCCCTCCTACGAGCAGTACTTC.

This clone was picked up one time. V and J are TRBV24-1 and TRBJ1-5; TRBD1 might be the D (5 bases). Germline CDR1 KGHDR, CDR2 SFDVKD. The V end lost 5 bases, the J end lost 0 bases, and 10 bases lay between the germline ends. The CDR3 length is 15 residues. The CDR3 DNA reads TGTGCCACCAGTGCGGGACTCTCTAGCAATCAGCCCCAGCATTTT. This gives the protein CATSAGLSSNQPQHF.

With regard to this clone: The junction differs from germline at one of its ends, possibly a read error. The V and J genes are TRBV7-7 and TRBJ1-1; D uncertain. The CDR3 covers 13 residues. CDR1 is SSHAT, CDR2 FNYEAQ, per germline (reference sequence). The DNA of the CDR3 is TGTGCTAGCAGTAAAACAGTGAACACTGAAGCTTTCTTT. Amino acid sequence: CASSKTVNTEAFF.

The V and J genes are TRBV6-2 or TRBV6-3 and TRBJ1-2, with D unclear. Germline V gives CDR1 MNHEY, CDR2 SVGEGT. Trimming stripped 0 bases from V and 7 bases from J, with 9 bases between. This CDR3 comprises 13 residues. Written as DNA, the CDR3 is TGTGCCAGCAGTTACTCCACGCGGGTTGGCTACACCTTC. This codes for CASSYSTRVGYTF.

The chain links TRBV7-3 to TRBJ2-1; 10 bases are shared with TRBD2. CDR1 and CDR2 (germline): SGHTA, FQGTGA. This CDR3 comprises 16 residues. V dropped 1 base and J dropped 7; count of bases not matched to a gene: 7. The CDR3 sequence is CASSLMLAGVGNEQFF. The CDR3 nucleotides read TGTGCCAGCAGCTTAATGCTAGCGGGAGTCGGGAATGAGCAGTTCTTC.

The gene calls are TRBV29-1 and TRBJ2-3; TRBD1 is a possible D gene (5 bases). Trimming pared 3 bases from V and 2 bases from J, leaving 24 bases between. The CDR3 runs to 18 residues. The germline gives CDR1 SQVTM, CDR2 ANQGSEA. Written as DNA, the CDR3 is TGCAGCGTTGAGGGGCTTATGATGGCTCCCCTTCACACAGATACGCAGTATTTT. Its protein is CSVEGLMMAPLHTDTQYF.

This chain joins TRBV21-1 and TRBJ2-7. TRBV21-1 is a pseudogene locus. This CDR3 contains 13 residues. CDR3 loop: CASSPRPPYEQYF. In nucleotides, the CDR3 is TGTGCCAGCAGCCCCCGGCCTCCCTACGAGCAGTACTTC.

This clone was seen once. The rearrangement uses TRBV6-1 and TRBJ2-7; possible D gene TRBD1, 6 bases. The V end was cut by 6 bases, the J end by 2 bases, with 17 bases between. The CDR3 is 15 residues long. The germline V gene has CDR1 MNHNS and CDR2 SASEGT. The DNA of the CDR3 is TGTGCCAGCAGAGCCACGGGACAACCACCCTACGAGCAGTACTTC. Translation: CASRATGQPPYEQYF.

The chain couples TRBV7-9 to TRBJ2-3, with no clear D. CDR1 and CDR2 (germline): SEHNR, FQNEAQ (reference sequence). The CDR3 loop spans 13 amino acids. V lost 5 bases and J 2 bases, leaving 8 bases between the germline ends. Written as DNA, the CDR3 is TGTGCCAGCAGCGCCCGACTCACAGATACGCAGTATTTT. This codes for CASSARLTDTQYF.

This chain joins TRBV5-4 and TRBJ1-6, with 9 bases aligning to TRBD1. J gave up 10 bases and V 1 base, and 3 bases lay outside the gene matches. Germline V lookup: CDR1 SGHNT, CDR2 YYREEE (reference sequence). The CDR3 is made up of 14 amino acids. The CDR3 DNA follows: TGTGCCAGCAGCTTGCGGACAGGGGTATCACCCCTCCACTTT. Encoded protein: CASSLRTGVSPLHF.

This clone was seen just once. The chain uses TRBV6-6 and TRBJ2-1, with D hard to call. Germline lookup yields CDR1 MNHNY and CDR2 SVGAGI (reference sequence). CDR3 size: 12 residues. Trimming removed 2 bases at V and 7 bases at J, with 6 bases between. CDR3 sequence reads: CASSYVRNEQFF. The CDR3 DNA reads TGTGCCAGCAGTTACGTAAGGAATGAGCAGTTCTTC.

This clone is a singleton in its sample. The gene calls are TRBV5-1 and TRBJ2-7; weak D call: TRBD1 (6 bases). V was clipped by 0 bases and J by 5 bases, with 12 bases between them. The CDR3 runs 14 residues. CDR1 is SGHRS, CDR2 YFSETQ, per germline. The CDR3 loop reads CASSLGGQGNEQYF. CDR3 nucleotide sequence: TGCGCCAGCAGCTTGGGGGGGCAGGGCAACGAGCAGTACTTC.

This clone was picked up one time. CDR3 in DNA: TGTGCCAGCTCACCAGTCGACACCTCCTACGAGCAGTACTTC. Its protein is CASSPVDTSYEQYF. The chain is built from TRBV18 and TRBJ2-7, with unresolved D. Trimming left V 2 bases short and J 0 bases short, with 8 bases between. The V gene's germline CDR1 is KGHSH and CDR2 LQKENI. This CDR3 is built from 14 residues.